These 32 T cell receptor beta chains share one sample of origin, sequenced in a study of CD8+ T cells in alopecia areata. Treatment given: oral pan-JAK inhibitor, 5-10 mg twice daily. Extracted from the samples, RNA was reverse transcribed into cDNA to serve as the sequencing template. Sequencing used immunoSEQ multiplex PCR; TCRdb keeps in-frame clones, though not all of them. The repertoire holds 170,000 or so clones, about three fifths seen once, with roughly 12% in the top ten. The material was CD8+ T cells sorted from blood, obtained at week 24, from a patient treated with tofacitinib. All receptors derive from a human donor with alopecia areata.

The J gene is TRBJ1-2, the V gene TRBV5-6, with 7 bases identical to TRBD1. This CDR3 is 12 amino acids long. Germline V lookup: CDR1 SGHDT, CDR2 YYEEEE. Losses at the gene ends were 5 bases for V and 7 bases for J; bases not matched to a gene: 5. Written as DNA, the CDR3 is TGTGCCAGCAGTTACAGGGGTCGTGGCTACACCTTC. It encodes CASSYRGRGYTF.

CDR3 protein: CSALAGAVADTQYF. CDR3 coding DNA: TGCAGCGCTTTGGCAGGGGCGGTTGCAGATACGCAGTATTTT. The chain links TRBV29-1 to TRBJ2-3, with D possibly TRBD1 on 6 matching bases. V was pared by 7 bases and J by 4 bases, with 18 bases between. This CDR3 spans 14 amino acids. Germline CDR1 SQVTM, CDR2 ANQGSEA.

The chain is built from TRBV6-5 and TRBJ2-3; D not certain. This CDR3 has 13 amino acids. Germline assignment: CDR1 MNHEY and CDR2 SVGAGI. Trimming shortened V by 5 bases and J by 0 bases, and 6 bases separated the two germline ends. The CDR3 nucleotides read TGTGCCAGCAGTCAGACTAGCACAGATACGCAGTATTTT. The encoded protein is CASSQTSTDTQYF.

This clone was counted between two and nine times. This chain connects TRBV7-9 to TRBJ2-3, with 8 positions matching TRBD2. CDR1 is SEHNR and CDR2 is FQNEAQ in the germline V gene (reference sequence). The CDR3 loop spans 16 amino acids. Unmatched junction bases numbered 8, after V lost 0 bases and J lost 6 bases. The CDR3, as DNA: TGTGCCAGCAGCTTAGCTCTAGCGGGTCTGGCGGATACGCAGTATTTT. It codes for CASSLALAGLADTQYF.

Concerning this clone itself: Within the sample, other DNA sequences also encode this same CDR3. V usage is TRBV20-1 and J usage is TRBJ2-7; D gene uncertain. The CDR3 covers 11 residues. V dropped 4 bases and J dropped 3 bases, with 7 bases sitting between them. Germline V gives CDR1 DFQATT, CDR2 SNEGSKA (reference sequence). The CDR3 protein is CSATGGYEQYF. The CDR3 DNA reads as TGCAGTGCTACCGGCGGCTACGAGCAGTACTTC.

This clone appeared a few times. V usage is TRBV29-1 and J usage is TRBJ2-2; 11 positions match TRBD2. Germline V CDR1 and CDR2: SQVTM, ANQGSEA. V shed 7 bases, J shed 0 bases, and the junction held 4 bases outside the gene matches. This CDR3 is built from 15 residues. For the CDR3, the DNA is TGCAGCGCATCACTAGCGGGGGCGAACACCGGGGAGCTGTTTTTT. This translates into CSASLAGANTGELFF.

A single count supports this clone. This chain joins TRBV4-2 and TRBJ2-1; D possibly corresponds to TRBD2 (6 bases). CDR3 length equals 20 residues. Germline CDR1 LGHNA, CDR2 YNFKEQ. Trimming pared 3 bases from V and 3 bases from J, leaving 27 bases between. CDR3 sequence: CASSQVGTGLPRSYYNEQFF. CDR3 nucleotides: TGTGCCAGCAGCCAGGTGGGGACGGGACTCCCGAGGTCCTACTACAATGAGCAGTTCTTC.

This clone was seen only once. The chain couples TRBV19 to TRBJ1-2; 10 bases are a match to TRBD1. The CDR3 spans 15 residues. In germline, CDR1 is LNHDA, CDR2 SQIVND (reference sequence). The junction had 4 bases not matched to a gene; V was cut back by 4 bases and J by 2 bases. CDR3 sequence (DNA): TGTGCCAGTAGTACCGGGACAGGGGTGAACTATGGCTACACCTTC. Translating it yields CASSTGTGVNYGYTF.

In this sample, this clone turned up a few times. Within the sample, other DNA sequences also encode this same CDR3. The V and J genes are TRBV15 and TRBJ2-1, with D uncertain. The CDR3 covers 12 residues. Trimming pared 1 base from V and 7 bases from J, leaving 5 bases between. Looked up from germline, CDR1 is LNHNV and CDR2 is YYDKDF (reference sequence). CDR3 in DNA: TGTGCCACCAGCAGAGTGGGGAATGAGCAGTTCTTC. Encoded protein: CATSRVGNEQFF.

This CDR3 is CASRVGRPTETQYF. In DNA form, the CDR3 reads TGCGCCAGCAGAGTGGGACGGCCGACAGAGACCCAGTACTTC. This chain links TRBV5-1 with TRBJ2-5; the D call may be TRBD1 or TRBD2 (5 bases each). The CDR3 totals 14 residues. Germline CDR1 is SGHRS and CDR2 is YFSETQ. Trimming left V 5 bases short and J 4 bases short, with 15 bases between.

This chain links TRBV29-1 with TRBJ1-1; possibly TRBD1 for D (5 bases). Germline V gene data show CDR1 as SQVTM and CDR2 as ANQGSEA. CDR3 length: 13 amino acids. V dropped 7 bases and J dropped 5 bases, with 17 bases sitting between them. The CDR3: CSAAGIVVTEAFF. Written as DNA, the CDR3 is TGCAGCGCTGCAGGGATAGTAGTGACTGAAGCTTTCTTT.

The rearrangement uses TRBV12-5 and TRBJ2-1, with 11 bases matching TRBD2. CDR1 and CDR2 from the germline V gene are LGHNT and FRNRAP. The CDR3 length is 15 residues. J lost 8 bases, V lost 5 bases, and 8 bases had no gene match. The CDR3 nucleotides are TGTGCTAGTGGTGACGGTAGCGGGGGGGCGGATGAGCAGTTCTTC. Protein sequence: CASGDGSGGADEQFF.

This clone was detected a few times. The rearrangement uses TRBV30 and TRBJ1-1; tentatively, D is TRBD1 (5 bases). The CDR3 is 13 amino acids. The germline CDR1 and CDR2 sequences are GTSNPN and SVGIG (reference sequence). V lost 1 base, J lost 4 bases, and 10 bases lay in between. The CDR3 here is CAWSGPGFTEAFF. For the CDR3, the DNA is TGTGCCTGGAGTGGCCCAGGGTTCACTGAAGCTTTCTTT. The full variable domain, its missing parts supplied by reference TRBV30 and TRBJ1-1, is SQTIHQWPATLVQPVGSPLSLECTVEGTSNPNLYWYRQAAGRGLQLLFYSVGIGQISSEVPQNLSASRPQDRQFILSSKKLLLSDSGFYLCAWSGPGFTEAFFGQGTRLTVV.

This clone was counted a single time. V and J are TRBV6-1 and TRBJ2-5; unclear D gene. V was cut by 3 bases and J by 8 bases, with 1 base left in between. Germline V gene data show CDR1 as MNHNS and CDR2 as SASEGT. The CDR3 consists of 9 residues. In DNA, the CDR3 is TGTGCCAGCAGTGATACCCAGTACTTC. Amino acids: CASSDTQYF.

The chain combines TRBV9 with TRBJ2-7, with a weak D call TRBD2 (5 bases). The germline V gene has CDR1 SGDLS and CDR2 YYNGEE. There are 15 residues in the CDR3. V was pared by 2 bases and J by 6 bases, with 18 bases between. DNA of the CDR3: TGTGCCAGCAGCGTGTTTGAGGGAACCCCCTCCGAGCAGTACTTC. It translates to CASSVFEGTPSEQYF.

This clone occurred a few times. V gene TRBV7-2 combines with J gene TRBJ1-4; D remains unclear. Per the germline V gene, CDR1 is SGHTA and CDR2 is FQGNSA. Trimming cost V 2 bases and J 8 bases, with 18 bases left between them. The CDR3 has 16 amino acids. The CDR3 sequence is CASSLLSAGLYEKLFF. CDR3 coding DNA: TGTGCCAGCAGCTTACTTAGTGCAGGTCTATACGAAAAACTGTTTTTT.

The chain links TRBV7-9 to TRBJ1-6; the D gene is possibly TRBD1 (6 bases). V lost 7 bases, J lost 6 bases, and 13 bases lay in between. The CDR3 runs to 14 residues. Germline assignment: CDR1 SEHNR and CDR2 FQNEAQ (reference sequence). In nucleotides, the CDR3 is TGTGCCAGCACCGGACAGTCCCCTAATTCACCCCTCCACTTT. This codes for CASTGQSPNSPLHF. The variable domain in full, completed from reference TRBV7-9 and TRBJ1-6, reads DTGVSQNPRHKITKRGQNVTFRCDPISEHNRLYWYRQTLGQGPEFLTYFQNEAQLEKSRLLSDRFSAERPKGSFSTLEIQRTEQGDSAMYLCASTGQSPNSPLHFGNGTRLTVT.

The chain has TRBV5-1 and TRBJ2-1, with D possibly being TRBD1 (6 bases). The germline V and J ends were trimmed by 4 bases and 4 bases, with 21 bases remaining between them. Germline V gives CDR1 SGHRS, CDR2 YFSETQ. The CDR3 totals 17 residues. The DNA for the CDR3 is TGCGCCAGCAGCCCTAGGACCGGGACACCTACGTACAATGAGCAGTTCTTC. It is translated as CASSPRTGTPTYNEQFF.

This rearrangement joins TRBV5-1 to TRBJ2-7; D is undetermined. Germline loops: CDR1 SGHRS, CDR2 YFSETQ. Trimming removed 4 bases from V and 2 bases from J, with 10 bases in between. The CDR3 contains 13 residues. CDR3 sequence reads: CASSPRRAYEQYF. Written as DNA, the CDR3 is TGCGCCAGCAGCCCCAGACGGGCCTACGAGCAGTACTTC.

The table lists this clone with a count of one. This chain links TRBV5-6 with TRBJ2-7; D may be TRBD1 or TRBD2 (5 bases each). CDR1 SGHDT and CDR2 YYEEEE come from the germline V gene. V lost 0 bases and J lost 6, with 7 bases in between. The CDR3 contains 12 residues. The CDR3 sequence: CASSLGDAEQYF. In DNA form, the CDR3 reads TGTGCCAGCAGCTTGGGGGACGCCGAGCAGTACTTC. The full variable domain, rest sourced from reference TRBV5-6 and TRBJ2-7, is DAGVTQSPTHLIKTRGQQVTLRCSPKSGHDTVSWYQQALGQGPQFIFQYYEEEERQRGNFPDRFSGHQFPNYSSELNVNALLLGDSALYLCASSLGDAEQYFGPGTRLTVT.

This chain uses TRBV29-1 with TRBJ2-5, with D maybe TRBD2 (5 bases). The CDR3 is 13 amino acids. The germline V gene has CDR1 SQVTM and CDR2 ANQGSEA. The V end lost 1 base, the J end lost 4 bases, and 10 bases lay between the germline ends. The CDR3, as DNA: TGCAGCGTTGAAGCCGGGGATAGAGAGACCCAGTACTTC. Residues: CSVEAGDRETQYF. The variable domain in full, with the rest retrieved from reference TRBV29-1 and TRBJ2-5, is SAVISQKPSRDICQRGTSLTIQCQVDSQVTMMFWYRQQPGQSLTLIATANQGSEATYESGFVIDKFPISRPNLTFSTLTVSNMSPEDSSIYLCSVEAGDRETQYFGPGTRLLVL.

The chain recombines TRBV4-1 with TRBJ1-5, with D unclear. V was clipped by 0 bases and J by 4 bases, with 10 bases between them. The CDR3 is 15 residues long. Germline CDR1 reads MGHRA; CDR2 reads YSYEKL. The CDR3 nucleotides are TGCGCCAGCAGCCAAGATATCCCACGAAATCAGCCCCAGCATTTT. Its protein is CASSQDIPRNQPQHF.

The rearrangement links TRBV7-9 to TRBJ2-7, with D uncertain. The ends were cut back, 3 bases at V and 0 bases at J, with 3 bases in the middle. Germline V lookup: CDR1 SEHNR, CDR2 FQNEAQ (reference sequence). This CDR3 comprises 12 residues. The CDR3 sequence is CASSFTSYEQYF. In DNA, the CDR3 is TGTGCCAGCAGCTTTACCTCCTACGAGCAGTACTTC.

This clone was recorded a few times. This chain's CDR3 is CSVDRTDTGELFF. CDR3 DNA sequence: TGCAGCGTTGACCGGACTGACACCGGGGAGCTGTTTTTT. The chain is built from TRBV29-1 and TRBJ2-2, with D perhaps matching TRBD2 (5 bases). CDR1 SQVTM and CDR2 ANQGSEA come from the germline V gene. V lost 3 bases and J lost 3, with 8 bases in between. This CDR3 spans 13 amino acids.

The chain joins TRBV2 to TRBJ1-2, with D unresolved. The V gene's germline CDR1 is SNHLY and CDR2 FYNNEI. The CDR3 has 15 amino acids. The ends were cut back, 1 base at V and 0 bases at J, with 9 bases in the middle. CDR3: CASSEESVPNYGYTF. As DNA, the CDR3 is TGTGCCAGCAGTGAAGAGTCAGTCCCTAACTATGGCTACACCTTC.

This clone turned up a few times. V is TRBV7-8 and J is TRBJ2-2, with D unresolved. Trimming took off 10 bases at V and 0 bases at J, with 9 bases between the two ends. Germline V CDR1 and CDR2: SGHVS, FQNEAQ. The CDR3 totals 13 residues. CDR3 DNA sequence: TGTGCCATCGACAAAACGAACACCGGGGAGCTGTTTTTT. Protein: CAIDKTNTGELFF.

The chain couples TRBV15 to TRBJ2-5, with TRBD1 matching over 9 bases. CDR1 is LNHNV and CDR2 is YYDKDF in the germline V gene (reference sequence). Trimming at V came to 3 bases and at J to 2 bases, leaving 4 bases not matched to a gene. The CDR3 totals 15 residues. The CDR3 reads CATSRDRGRQETQYF. The CDR3 DNA is TGTGCCACCAGCAGGGACAGGGGACGACAAGAGACCCAGTACTTC.

There are a few counts of this clone. The gene calls are TRBV7-9 and TRBJ2-3; no definite D call. Germline V gene lookup returns CDR1 SEHNR and CDR2 FQNEAQ (reference sequence). This CDR3 region has 12 residues. The V gene lost 5 bases and the J gene lost 3 bases, with 6 bases spanning the gap. The CDR3 DNA follows: TGTGCCAGCAGCATGGGGACAGATACGCAGTATTTT. This translates into CASSMGTDTQYF.

This chain links TRBV30 with TRBJ1-4; a possible D gene is TRBD1 (5 bases). Germline loops: CDR1 GTSNPN, CDR2 SVGIG (reference sequence). Trimming removed 0 bases from V and 8 bases from J, with 16 bases in between. CDR3 size: 15 residues. For the CDR3, the DNA is TGTGCCTGGAGTGTGATTCCAGGGTTGGAAGAAAAACTGTTTTTT. This sequence encodes CAWSVIPGLEEKLFF.

J is TRBJ2-7 and V is TRBV5-1; 9 bases agree with TRBD1. This CDR3 comprises 15 residues. Looked up from germline, CDR1 is SGHRS and CDR2 is YFSETQ. V was clipped by 0 bases and J by 4 bases; unmatched bases: 5. DNA for the CDR3: TGCGCCAGCAGCTTGGTAACAGGGGGCGCGTACGAGCAGTACTTC. Amino acids: CASSLVTGGAYEQYF.

The chain uses TRBV15 and TRBJ1-4; a weak D match, TRBD1 (5 bases). The V and J ends lost 3 bases and 7 bases respectively, with 18 bases between them. This CDR3 region has 16 residues. The germline gives CDR1 LNHNV, CDR2 YYDKDF (reference sequence). CDR3 nucleotides: TGTGCCACCAGCAGTTACGACTACAGGACTGTTGAAAAACTGTTTTTT. Protein: CATSSYDYRTVEKLFF.

This clone has just one count. V gene TRBV13 combines with J gene TRBJ1-4; D not resolved. CDR3 length: 11 amino acids. Germline V gene data show CDR1 as PRHDT and CDR2 as FYEKMQ (reference sequence). Trimming stripped 4 bases from V and 5 bases from J, with 2 bases between. Here the CDR3 reads CASSSNEKLFF. The DNA for the CDR3 is TGTGCCAGCAGCTCGAATGAAAAACTGTTTTTT.